This TCR beta chain was documented in a study of blood T cell repertoires in COVID-19. Turning to the study itself: Collection of acute and convalescent COVID-19 samples took place in the United States, Italy and Spain.

The CDR3 consists of 15 residues. Germline lookup yields CDR1 SGHTA and CDR2 FQGNSA. Trimming pared 8 bases from V and 3 bases from J, leaving 17 bases between. Clones were read by immunoSEQ multiplex PCR, and TCRdb kept only the in-frame ones, dropping some. The repertoire holds approximately 190,000 clones, 80% to 85% seen once, with roughly 6.6% in the top ten. The rearrangement links TRBV7-2 to TRBJ1-5, with D tentatively TRBD1 (5 bases). The sample was peripheral blood. The sequence derives from a middle-aged woman with acute or convalescent COVID-19. The CDR3 protein is CASVVGTGANQPQHF. CDR3 in DNA: TGTGCCAGCGTCGTTGGTACAGGCGCCAATCAGCCCCAGCATTTT.